Below, 12 T cell receptor beta chains from the same sample are listed, as sequenced in a study of early T cells in non-severe SARS-CoV-2 infection. One entry per CDR3 protein, called by TCRdb with MiXCR from the 5' RACE reads. Among approximately 71,000 distinct CDR3 sequences, 9.5% to 15% were seen once, and the ten largest hold 2.5% to 3%. Sample: whole blood, taken at baseline. The receptors originated from an adult who was a healthcare worker with PCR-confirmed SARS-CoV-2 infection or an uninfected control (not recorded which).

This clonotype was seen ten or more times. The chain carries TRBV4-1 and TRBJ1-2; TRBD1 is a possible D gene (6 bases). This CDR3 is built from 15 residues. Germline V gene data show CDR1 as MGHRA and CDR2 as YSYEKL. V was pared by 2 bases and J by 2 bases, with 12 bases between. The CDR3 DNA is TGCGCCAGCAGCCAACAAATCGACAGGAACTATGGCTACACCTTC. Residues: CASSQQIDRNYGYTF.

The rearrangement joins TRBV11-2 to TRBJ2-5, with D unresolved. The V gene lost 0 bases and the J gene lost 5 bases, with 13 bases spanning the gap. Germline V CDR1 and CDR2: SGHAT, FQNNGV. CDR3 length equals 15 residues. The CDR3 DNA reads TGTGCCAGCAGCTTAGATATCGTCCGGAGCGAGACCCAGTACTTC. The encoded protein is CASSLDIVRSETQYF.

This clonotype was detected many times. The CDR3: CASSHPRGEAFF. CDR3 coding DNA: TGTGCCAGCAGCCACCCTAGGGGAGAAGCTTTCTTT. The rearrangement uses TRBV7-8 and TRBJ1-1, with D possibly TRBD1 on 5 matching bases. The CDR3 runs to 12 residues. Trimming cost V 5 bases and J 8 bases, with 12 bases left between them. CDR1 SGHVS and CDR2 FQNEAQ come from the germline V gene. Supplemented by reference TRBV7-8 and TRBJ1-1, the full variable domain reads GAGVSQSPRYKVAKRGQDVALRCDPISGHVSLFWYQQALGQGPEFLTYFQNEAQLDKSGLPSDRFFAERPEGSVSTLKIQRTQQEDSAVYLCASSHPRGEAFFGQGTRLTVV.

The chain employs TRBV11-2 and TRBJ2-7, with TRBD1 identical over 7 bases. The length of the CDR3 is 20 residues. The V and J ends lost 0 bases and 4 bases, in that order; junction bases with no gene match: 21. Germline values: CDR1 SGHAT, CDR2 FQNNGV. The DNA for the CDR3 is TGTGCCAGCAGCTTAGACTTCTTGAGGGCTGGGACAGTCCGGGGTTACGAGCAGTACTTC. Translating gives CASSLDFLRAGTVRGYEQYF. Drawing the rest from reference TRBV11-2 and TRBJ2-7, the complete variable domain is EAGVAQSPRYKIIEKRQSVAFWCNPISGHATLYWYQQILGQGPKLLIQFQNNGVVDDSQLPKDRFSAERLKGVDSTLKIQPAKLEDSAVYLCASSLDFLRAGTVRGYEQYFGPGTRLTVT.

V is TRBV6-1 and J is TRBJ1-5; D not resolved. The CDR3 runs to 14 residues. V was clipped by 4 bases and J by 5 bases, with 12 bases between them. Germline CDR1 reads MNHNS; CDR2 reads SASEGT. This CDR3 is CASSGRTADQPQHF. The CDR3 bases are TGTGCCAGCAGTGGCCGGACCGCGGATCAGCCCCAGCATTTT.

This clonotype was seen repeatedly, ten times or more. This chain joins TRBV24-1 and TRBJ2-1; 8 nucleotides agree with TRBD2. This CDR3 spans 16 amino acids. V lost 1 base to trimming and J lost 5 bases; unmatched junction nucleotides: 6. The germline V gene has CDR1 KGHDR and CDR2 SFDVKD. In DNA, the CDR3 is TGTGCCACCAGTGATTTAGGAGCGGGGGTGGACAATGAGCAGTTCTTC. Translating gives CATSDLGAGVDNEQFF.

This clonotype was found a few times. This chain uses TRBV9 with TRBJ2-5, with no clear D. The CDR3 is 13 residues long. Trimming pared 3 bases from V and 3 bases from J, leaving 9 bases between. From germline, CDR1 is SGDLS and CDR2 YYNGEE. CDR3 region: CASSARLEETQYF. In nucleotides, the CDR3 is TGTGCCAGCAGCGCGCGACTGGAAGAGACCCAGTACTTC.

In this sample, this clonotype turned up a few times. The chain employs TRBV10-3 and TRBJ1-1; D unclear. The length of the CDR3 is 13 residues. Looked up from germline, CDR1 is ENHRY and CDR2 is SYGVKD. Trimming pared 6 bases from V and 0 bases from J, leaving 8 bases between. The DNA of the CDR3 is TGTGCCATCAGGGTACAACTGAACACTGAAGCTTTCTTT. Translation gives CAIRVQLNTEAFF.

J is TRBJ2-7 and V is TRBV20-1; the D is unclear. Trimming took off 6 bases at V and 2 bases at J, with 11 bases between the two ends. Germline V CDR1 and CDR2: DFQATT, SNEGSKA (reference sequence). This CDR3 is built from 12 residues. The CDR3 reads CSARRRPYEQYF. The CDR3 DNA sequence: TGCAGTGCCCGACGGCGCCCCTACGAGCAGTACTTC.

There are many counts of this clonotype. The chain is built from TRBV7-2 and TRBJ1-3; the D gene is possibly TRBD1 (5 bases). V lost 5 bases to trimming and J lost 3 bases, with 14 bases between them. Per the germline V gene, CDR1 is SGHTA and CDR2 is FQGNSA. The CDR3 loop spans 15 amino acids. CDR3 DNA: TGTGCCAGCAGCAAAGGGACGGGACTTGGAAACACCATATATTTT. Translating gives CASSKGTGLGNTIYF.

Only a few counts were recorded for this clonotype. The rearrangement joins TRBV3-1 to TRBJ2-7; D could derive from TRBD1 or TRBD2 (5 bases each). CDR1 and CDR2 (germline): LGHDT, YNNKEL (reference sequence). Trimming cost V 5 bases and J 9 bases, with 20 bases left between them. The length of the CDR3 is 14 residues. CDR3 sequence reads: CASSRDATALGQYF. The CDR3 nucleotides read TGTGCCAGCAGCAGGGACGCGACCGCCTTGGGGCAGTACTTC.

This clonotype was counted between two and nine times. This rearrangement joins TRBV25-1 to TRBJ1-2, with D unresolved. The CDR3 sequence is 14 residues long. The germline gives CDR1 MGHDK, CDR2 SYGVNS. V lost 3 bases to trimming and J lost 4 bases, with 12 bases between them. CDR3 in DNA: TGTGCCAGCAGTGAGCTGAGCCGGTTCTATGGCTACACCTTC. Amino acid sequence: CASSELSRFYGYTF.